This T cell receptor (beta chain) stems from a study of molecular identifiers for immune sequencing clone quantification. Study-wide results and limits: Whereas clones above 20 RNA copies held under 1% of naive-cell molecules, they held over 97% of effector molecules.

Bulk TCR library preparation followed previously described methods with listed TCR primers. TCRdb re-called the PCR reads with MiXCR, one entry per CDR3 protein. The data contain a few hundred thousand distinct CDR3 sequences, roughly a quarter of them singletons. Libraries of naive CD8 T cells were made from roughly 20,000 to 1,000,000 sorted cells. They used 10%, 30% or 50% RNA. Note on this clonotype: No antigen is known for it.

V shed 5 bases and J 6 bases; nucleotides not matched to a gene: 4. The CDR3 sequence is 13 residues long. CDR1 PRHDT and CDR2 FYEKMQ come from the germline V gene (reference sequence). V gene TRBV13 combines with J gene TRBJ1-1, with 9 nucleotides matching TRBD1. The TCR originated in a human donor in good health. Some libraries in this study had Jurkat cell RNA spiked in. Material: naive CD8+ T cells from blood, with Jurkat cell RNA spiked in. Subset described: FACS-sorted CD8+CD4-CCR7+CD45RA+ naive T cells. CDR3 in amino acids: CASSRTGGPEAFF. The CDR3 nucleotides read TGTGCCAGCAGCCGTACAGGGGGCCCTGAAGCTTTCTTT.